Listed here is a single TCR beta chain. Authors' analysis steps: Estimated nucleated cell counts came from reference gene primer amplification. Here immunoSEQ multiplex PCR was the method, and the copy in TCRdb shows in-frame clones only, minus some. V and J calls and clone size are as listed in that table; D and trimming were resolved from the DNA. The table records over 110,000 clones, approximately 90% of them present only once. The germline V gene has CDR1 SGDLS and CDR2 YYNGEE. Trimming stripped 0 bases from V and 7 bases from J, with 8 bases between. CDR3 size: 13 residues. This record belongs to a study of blood T cell repertoires in COVID-19. Study at large: Some COVID-19 samples were acute and others convalescent; all came from the United States, Italy and Spain. Nucleic acid was either cDNA or gDNA, and it came from T cells, B-cell-depleted T cells, or PBMCs.

V and J are TRBV9 and TRBJ1-5; D unresolved. Input material: peripheral blood. This sequence originates from a human donor in a cohort sampled during active COVID-19. CDR3 in DNA: TGTGCCAGCAGCGTAGGGCTCTGGCAGCCCCAGCATTTT. Protein sequence: CASSVGLWQPQHF.